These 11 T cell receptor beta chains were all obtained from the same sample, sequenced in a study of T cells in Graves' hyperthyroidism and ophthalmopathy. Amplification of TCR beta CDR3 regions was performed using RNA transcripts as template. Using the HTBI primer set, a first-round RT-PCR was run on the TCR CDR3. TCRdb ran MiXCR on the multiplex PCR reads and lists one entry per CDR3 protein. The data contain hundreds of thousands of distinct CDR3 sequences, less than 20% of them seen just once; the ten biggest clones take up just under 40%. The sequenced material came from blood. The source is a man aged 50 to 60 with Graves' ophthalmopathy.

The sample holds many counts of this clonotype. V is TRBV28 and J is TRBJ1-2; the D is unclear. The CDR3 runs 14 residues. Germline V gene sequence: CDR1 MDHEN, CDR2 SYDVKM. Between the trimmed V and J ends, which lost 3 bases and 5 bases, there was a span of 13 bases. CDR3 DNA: TGTGCCAGCAGTTTGCGGCTGTGGTTGTATGGCTACACCTTC. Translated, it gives CASSLRLWLYGYTF.

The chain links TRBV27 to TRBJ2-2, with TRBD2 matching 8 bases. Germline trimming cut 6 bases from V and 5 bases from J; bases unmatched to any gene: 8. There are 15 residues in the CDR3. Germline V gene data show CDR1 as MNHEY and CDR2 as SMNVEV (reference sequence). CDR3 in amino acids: CASSYEREMTGELFF. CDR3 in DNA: TGTGCCAGCAGCTATGAGCGGGAGATGACCGGGGAGCTGTTTTTT.

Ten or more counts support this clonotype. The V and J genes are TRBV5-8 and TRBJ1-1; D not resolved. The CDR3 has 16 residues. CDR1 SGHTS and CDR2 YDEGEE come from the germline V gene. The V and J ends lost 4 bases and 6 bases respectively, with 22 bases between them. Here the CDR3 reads CASSPADTRINPEAFF. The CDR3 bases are TGTGCCAGCAGCCCAGCCGACACGCGGATTAACCCTGAAGCTTTCTTT.

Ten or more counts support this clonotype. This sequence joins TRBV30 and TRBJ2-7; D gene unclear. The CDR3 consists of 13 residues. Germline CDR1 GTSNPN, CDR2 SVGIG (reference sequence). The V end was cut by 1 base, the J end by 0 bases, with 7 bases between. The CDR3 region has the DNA TGTGCCTGGAGTGGGTCCATCTCCTACGAGCAGTACTTC. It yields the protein CAWSGSISYEQYF. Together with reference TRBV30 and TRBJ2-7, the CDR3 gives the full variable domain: SQTIHQWPATLVQPVGSPLSLECTVEGTSNPNLYWYRQAAGRGLQLLFYSVGIGQISSEVPQNLSASRPQDRQFILSSKKLLLSDSGFYLCAWSGSISYEQYFGPGTRLTVT.

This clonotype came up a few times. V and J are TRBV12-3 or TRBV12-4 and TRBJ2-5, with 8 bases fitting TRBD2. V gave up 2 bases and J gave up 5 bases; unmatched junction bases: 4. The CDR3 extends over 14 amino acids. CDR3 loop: CASSLRGLGETQYF. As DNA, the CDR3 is TGTGCCAGCAGTTTAAGGGGACTAGGCGAGACCCAGTACTTC.

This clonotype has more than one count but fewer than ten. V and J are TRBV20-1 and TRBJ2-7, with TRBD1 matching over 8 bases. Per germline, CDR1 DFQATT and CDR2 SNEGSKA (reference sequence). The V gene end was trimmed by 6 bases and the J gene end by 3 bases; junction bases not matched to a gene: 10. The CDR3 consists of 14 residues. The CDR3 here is CSAPQDRVSYEQYF. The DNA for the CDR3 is TGCAGTGCCCCTCAGGACAGGGTAAGCTACGAGCAGTACTTC.

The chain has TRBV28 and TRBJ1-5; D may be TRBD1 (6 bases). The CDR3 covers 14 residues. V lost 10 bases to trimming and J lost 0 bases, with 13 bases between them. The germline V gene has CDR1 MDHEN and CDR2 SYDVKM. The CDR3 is CATRTVYSNQPQHF. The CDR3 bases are TGTGCCACCCGGACAGTTTATAGCAATCAGCCCCAGCATTTT.

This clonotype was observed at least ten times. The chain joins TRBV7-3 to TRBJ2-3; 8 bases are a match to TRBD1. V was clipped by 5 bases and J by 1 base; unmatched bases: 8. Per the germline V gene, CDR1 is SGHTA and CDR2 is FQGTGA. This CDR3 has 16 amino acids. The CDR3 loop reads CASSHSPGQGTDTQYF. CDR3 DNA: TGTGCCAGCAGCCACTCTCCGGGACAGGGCACAGATACGCAGTATTTT.

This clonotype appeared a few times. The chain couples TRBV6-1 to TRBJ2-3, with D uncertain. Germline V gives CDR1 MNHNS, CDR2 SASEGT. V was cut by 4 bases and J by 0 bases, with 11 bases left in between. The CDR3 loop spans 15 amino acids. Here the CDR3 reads CASSGLQGSTDTQYF. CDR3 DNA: TGTGCCAGCAGTGGCCTACAAGGGAGCACAGATACGCAGTATTTT.

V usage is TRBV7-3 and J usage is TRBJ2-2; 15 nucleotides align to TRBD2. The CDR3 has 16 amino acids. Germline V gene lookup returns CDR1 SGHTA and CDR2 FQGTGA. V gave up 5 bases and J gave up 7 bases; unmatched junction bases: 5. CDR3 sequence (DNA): TGTGCCAGCAGCGCCCAGGGACTAGCGGGAGGCGGGGAGCTGTTTTTT. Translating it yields CASSAQGLAGGGELFF. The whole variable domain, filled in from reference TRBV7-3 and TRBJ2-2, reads GAGVSQTPSNKVTEKGKYVELRCDPISGHTALYWYRQSLGQGPEFLIYFQGTGAADDSGLPNDRFFAVRPEGSVSTLKIQRTERGDSAVYLCASSAQGLAGGGELFFGEGSRLTVL.

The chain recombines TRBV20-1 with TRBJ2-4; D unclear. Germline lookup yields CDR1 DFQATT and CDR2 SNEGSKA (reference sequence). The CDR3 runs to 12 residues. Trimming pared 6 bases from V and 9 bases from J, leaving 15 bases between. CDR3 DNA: TGCAGTGCCCCGAAGGTCACGAGCATTCAGTACTTC. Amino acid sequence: CSAPKVTSIQYF.